This T cell receptor (beta chain) was found in a study of OX40 agonist ivuxolimab in advanced cancers. CDR1 and CDR2 (germline): MGHRA, YSYEKL. Trimming shortened V by 1 base and J by 6 bases, and 16 bases separated the two germline ends. The CDR3 contains 16 residues. Method: immunoSEQ multiplex PCR; TCRdb's copy keeps in-frame clones and lacks some. The table records more than 25,000 clones, around 85% of them present only once. This sequence originates from an adult with an advanced solid tumor such as melanoma, head and neck, liver or kidney cancer. This chain uses TRBV4-1 with TRBJ2-1, with a weak D call TRBD1 (6 bases). The source material was CD4+ or CD8+ T cells sorted from blood, sampled in a trial of the OX40 agonist ivuxolimab. The CDR3 is CASSQAGGRAANEQFF. CDR3 in DNA: TGCGCCAGCAGCCAAGCTGGGGGCAGGGCTGCCAATGAGCAGTTCTTC.